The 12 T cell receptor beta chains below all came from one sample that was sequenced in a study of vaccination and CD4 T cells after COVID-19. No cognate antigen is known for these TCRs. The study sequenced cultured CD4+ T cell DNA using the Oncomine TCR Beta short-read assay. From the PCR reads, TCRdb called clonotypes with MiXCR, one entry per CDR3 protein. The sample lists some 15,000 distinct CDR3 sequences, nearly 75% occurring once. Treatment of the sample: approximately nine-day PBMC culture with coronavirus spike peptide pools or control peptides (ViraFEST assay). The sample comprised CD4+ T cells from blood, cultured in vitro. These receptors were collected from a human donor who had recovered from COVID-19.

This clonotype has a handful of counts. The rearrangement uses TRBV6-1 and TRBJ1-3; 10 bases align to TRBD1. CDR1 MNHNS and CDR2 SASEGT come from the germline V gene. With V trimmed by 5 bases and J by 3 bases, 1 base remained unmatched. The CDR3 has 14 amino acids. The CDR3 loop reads CASSRDRGGNTIYF. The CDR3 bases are TGTGCCAGCAGTCGGGACAGGGGTGGAAACACCATATATTTT.

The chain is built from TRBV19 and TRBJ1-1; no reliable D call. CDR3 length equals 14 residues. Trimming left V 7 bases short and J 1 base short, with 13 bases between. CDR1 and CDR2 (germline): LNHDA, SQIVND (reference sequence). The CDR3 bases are TGTGCCAGTACTACCGGCAGGTCGAACACTGAAGCTTTCTTT. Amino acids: CASTTGRSNTEAFF.

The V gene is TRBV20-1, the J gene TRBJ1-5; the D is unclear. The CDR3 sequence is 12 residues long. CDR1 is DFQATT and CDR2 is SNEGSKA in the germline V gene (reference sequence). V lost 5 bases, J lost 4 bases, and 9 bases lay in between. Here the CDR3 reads CSAWRKNQPQHF. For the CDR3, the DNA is TGCAGTGCTTGGCGGAAAAATCAGCCCCAGCATTTT.

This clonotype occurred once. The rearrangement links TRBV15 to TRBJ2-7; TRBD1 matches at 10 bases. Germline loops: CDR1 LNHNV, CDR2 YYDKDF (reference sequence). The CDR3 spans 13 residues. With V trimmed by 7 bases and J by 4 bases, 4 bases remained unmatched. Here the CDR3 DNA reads TGTGCCACCACAAGACAGGGGGCTTACGAGCAGTACTTC. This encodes CATTRQGAYEQYF.

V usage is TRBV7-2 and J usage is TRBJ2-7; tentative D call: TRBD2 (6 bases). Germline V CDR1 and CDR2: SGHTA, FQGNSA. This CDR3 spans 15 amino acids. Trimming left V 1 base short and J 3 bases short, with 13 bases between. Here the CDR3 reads CASSLETSIIYEQYF. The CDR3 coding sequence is TGTGCCAGCAGCTTAGAGACTAGTATCATCTACGAGCAGTACTTC.

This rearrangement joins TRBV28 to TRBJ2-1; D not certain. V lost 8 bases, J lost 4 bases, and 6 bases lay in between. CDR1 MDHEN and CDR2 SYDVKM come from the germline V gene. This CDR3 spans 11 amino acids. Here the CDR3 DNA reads TGTGCCAGCGTCCAGTACAATGAGCAGTTCTTC. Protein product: CASVQYNEQFF.

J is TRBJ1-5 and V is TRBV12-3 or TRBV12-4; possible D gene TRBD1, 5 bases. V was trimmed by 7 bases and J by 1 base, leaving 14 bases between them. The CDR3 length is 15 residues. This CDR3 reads CASTKKGLSNQPQHF. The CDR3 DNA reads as TGTGCCAGCACCAAAAAGGGGTTGAGCAATCAGCCCCAGCATTTT.

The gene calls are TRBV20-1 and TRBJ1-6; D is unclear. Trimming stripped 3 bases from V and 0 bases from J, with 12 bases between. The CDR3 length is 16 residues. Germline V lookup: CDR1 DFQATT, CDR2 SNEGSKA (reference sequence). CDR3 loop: CSARTLSSSYNSPLHF. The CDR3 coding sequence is TGCAGTGCTAGGACATTATCAAGCTCCTATAATTCACCCCTCCACTTT.

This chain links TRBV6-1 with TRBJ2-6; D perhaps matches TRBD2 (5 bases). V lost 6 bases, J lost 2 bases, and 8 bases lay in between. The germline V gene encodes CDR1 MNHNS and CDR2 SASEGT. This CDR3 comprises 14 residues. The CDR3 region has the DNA TGTGCCAGCAGGTTCGGGACTGGGGCCAACGTCCTGACTTTC. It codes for CASRFGTGANVLTF.

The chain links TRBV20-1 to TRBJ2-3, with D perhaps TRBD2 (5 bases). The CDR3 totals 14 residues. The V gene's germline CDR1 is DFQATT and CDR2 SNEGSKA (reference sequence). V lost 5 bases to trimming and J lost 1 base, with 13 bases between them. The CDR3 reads CSALGLERTDTQYF. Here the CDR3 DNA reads TGCAGTGCTTTAGGACTCGAACGCACAGATACGCAGTATTTT.

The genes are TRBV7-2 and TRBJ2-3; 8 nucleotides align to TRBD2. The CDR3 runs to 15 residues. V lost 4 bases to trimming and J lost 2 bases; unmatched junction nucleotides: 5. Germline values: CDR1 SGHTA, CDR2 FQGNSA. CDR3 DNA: TGTGCCAGCAGCTGGGGCGGGAGGTACACAGATACGCAGTATTTT. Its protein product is CASSWGGRYTDTQYF. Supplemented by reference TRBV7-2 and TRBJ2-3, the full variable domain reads GAGVSQSPSNKVTEKGKDVELRCDPISGHTALYWYRQSLGQGLEFLIYFQGNSAPDKSGLPSDRFSAERTGGSVSTLTIQRTQQEDSAVYLCASSWGGRYTDTQYFGPGTRLTVL.

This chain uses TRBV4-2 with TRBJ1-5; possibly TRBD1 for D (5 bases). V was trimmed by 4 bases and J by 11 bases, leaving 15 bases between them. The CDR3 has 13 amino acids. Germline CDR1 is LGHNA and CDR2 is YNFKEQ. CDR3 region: CASSPPGDGAQHF. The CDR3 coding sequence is TGTGCCAGCAGCCCCCCCGGGGACGGAGCCCAGCATTTT.